Presented here are 24 T cell receptor beta chains from one specimen sequenced in a study of post-analysis software for immune sequencing data. The study, taken as a whole, reports: In patients, TRBV5-6, TRBV5-1 and TRBV20-1 belonged to about five TRBV segments found more frequently than in controls.

Antigens for these TCRs are unknown. Included in the TCR beta cDNA libraries were unique molecular identifiers. TCRdb used MiXCR to reprocess the PCR reads, holding one entry per CDR3 protein. Found here are about 820,000 distinct CDR3 sequences, approximately 50% of them singletons; the top ten hold 4.6%. What was sequenced was blood. These receptors were taken from a girl under 18 with multiple sclerosis.

This chain links TRBV27 with TRBJ2-5, with a weak D call TRBD1 (5 bases). The J call may be mistaken, given a closer DNA end match to TRBJ2-7. The CDR3 extends over 14 amino acids. The germline CDR1 and CDR2 sequences are MNHEY and SMNVEV (reference sequence). For the CDR3, the DNA is TGTGCCAGCAGTTTAGGTCAGGGTTTCAACGAGCAGTACTTC. Translated: CASSLGQGFNEQYF.

The chain has TRBV5-1 and TRBJ2-1; tentatively, D is TRBD2 (5 bases). Trimming shortened V by 4 bases and J by 7 bases, and 18 bases separated the two germline ends. CDR1 and CDR2 (germline): SGHRS, YFSETQ. This CDR3 region has 15 residues. The chain's CDR3 is CASSVGLAPHNEQFF. CDR3 DNA: TGCGCCAGCAGCGTCGGGCTAGCCCCCCATAATGAGCAGTTCTTC.

This clonotype was detected a few times. The chain has TRBV7-2 and TRBJ2-1; D may be TRBD1 (6 bases). Germline CDR1 SGHTA, CDR2 FQGNSA. Trimming took off 7 bases at V and 3 bases at J, with 16 bases between the two ends. CDR3 length equals 15 residues. The CDR3 bases are TGTGCCAGCACCTCAACAGGGATTGGCTACAATGAGCAGTTCTTC. Translated: CASTSTGIGYNEQFF.

This chain connects TRBV12-3 or TRBV12-4 to TRBJ1-1; 8 positions agree with TRBD1. The CDR3 is 14 amino acids. V dropped 5 bases and J dropped 4; count of bases not matched to a gene: 6. CDR3 in DNA: TGTGCCAGCAGTACGACAGGGGCGTTCACTGAAGCTTTCTTT. Translating gives CASSTTGAFTEAFF.

Remarks on this clonotype: An end of the junction does not agree with germline; a read error may underlie this. The CDR3 spells CASSYHGVPDTQYF. As DNA, the CDR3 is TGTGCCAGTAGTTACCACGGGGTCCCAGATACGCAGTATTTT. The V and J genes are TRBV6-5 and TRBJ2-3, with D tentatively TRBD2 (5 bases). The CDR3 length is 14 residues. CDR1 and CDR2 (germline): MNHEY, SVGAGI.

In its sample, this clonotype was seen a few times. The CDR3, as DNA: TGCAGCGTTCTTCCGGGACAAGAGACCCAGTACTTC. It translates to CSVLPGQETQYF. The V gene is TRBV29-1, the J gene TRBJ2-5, with D possibly being TRBD2 (5 bases). Germline V gene lookup returns CDR1 SQVTM and CDR2 ANQGSEA. Trimming took off 5 bases at V and 2 bases at J, with 9 bases between the two ends. This CDR3 has 12 residues.

The V call is TRBV5-6, the J call TRBJ1-1, with D perhaps TRBD1 (6 bases). Germline V gene lookup returns CDR1 SGHDT and CDR2 YYEEEE. The CDR3 has 17 amino acids. Deletions cut 4 bases from V and 1 base from J, with 20 bases between. The CDR3 DNA reads TGTGCCAGCAGCGCCATGGGGGGGGCCGAGCGGAACACTGAAGCTTTCTTT. This sequence encodes CASSAMGGAERNTEAFF.

The V and J genes are TRBV2 and TRBJ2-1, with 10 positions matching TRBD2. The CDR3 is 15 residues long. CDR1 SNHLY and CDR2 FYNNEI come from the germline V gene. Trimming cost V 2 bases and J 8 bases; bases outside gene matches: 6. The CDR3 DNA follows: TGTGCCAGCAGTGAACTCCTAGCGGGAGTCCATGAGCAGTTCTTC. Residues: CASSELLAGVHEQFF.

The chain employs TRBV5-1 and TRBJ2-1; D is perhaps TRBD2 (5 bases). The V end lost 0 bases, the J end lost 6 bases, and 13 bases lay between the germline ends. This CDR3 contains 15 residues. Germline V gene sequence: CDR1 SGHRS, CDR2 YFSETQ. CDR3 coding DNA: TGCGCCAGCAGCTTGGCCATGGGGAGCGGCAATGAGCAGTTCTTC. It translates to CASSLAMGSGNEQFF.

This rearrangement joins TRBV6-5 to TRBJ2-1; D possibly uses TRBD1 or TRBD2 (5 bases each). The ends were cut back, 0 bases at V and 9 bases at J, with 12 bases in the middle. The CDR3 has 14 residues. Germline values: CDR1 MNHEY, CDR2 SVGAGI. The CDR3 protein is CASSYSTVGGEQFF. Written as DNA, the CDR3 is TGTGCCAGCAGTTACTCGACAGTAGGAGGTGAGCAGTTCTTC.

The rearrangement joins TRBV7-3 to TRBJ2-1; D gene uncertain. Trimming left V 4 bases short and J 6 bases short, with 10 bases between. CDR3 length: 13 residues. Per the germline V gene, CDR1 is SGHTA and CDR2 is FQGTGA. The CDR3 DNA sequence: TGTGCCAGCAGCTCCACTAACGGCAATGAGCAGTTCTTC. As protein: CASSSTNGNEQFF. The whole variable domain, filled in from reference TRBV7-3 and TRBJ2-1, reads GAGVSQTPSNKVTEKGKYVELRCDPISGHTALYWYRQSLGQGPEFLIYFQGTGAADDSGLPNDRFFAVRPEGSVSTLKIQRTERGDSAVYLCASSSTNGNEQFFGPGTRLTVL.

The rearrangement joins TRBV20-1 to TRBJ2-5; 8 nucleotides align to TRBD2. The J call may be faulty, since TRBJ2-7 better matches the DNA end. CDR1 is DFQATT, CDR2 SNEGSKA, per germline (reference sequence). This CDR3 is 14 amino acids long. The DNA for the CDR3 is TGCAGTGCTAGAACGGCGGGAGGTCCGTACGAGCAGTACTTC. Its translation: CSARTAGGPYEQYF.

There are a few counts of this clonotype. V is TRBV6-5 and J is TRBJ2-1; TRBD1 matches 7 bases. This CDR3 has 15 amino acids. Germline loops: CDR1 MNHEY, CDR2 SVGAGI. The J segment lost 0 bases and the V segment lost 6 bases, leaving 5 bases of the junction unmatched. This CDR3 is CASSWGQTSYNEQFF. Written as DNA, the CDR3 is TGTGCCAGCAGCTGGGGACAGACCTCCTACAATGAGCAGTTCTTC.

The V call is TRBV29-1, the J call TRBJ2-1; D might be TRBD1 or TRBD2, each matching 6 bases. Trimming pared 8 bases from V and 7 bases from J, leaving 18 bases between. Germline values: CDR1 SQVTM, CDR2 ANQGSEA. The CDR3 loop spans 13 amino acids. CDR3 sequence reads: CSIAQTGANEQFF. CDR3 nucleotide sequence: TGCAGCATCGCTCAAACGGGGGCGAATGAGCAGTTCTTC.

This clonotype came up once. This chain joins TRBV7-8 and TRBJ2-7; either TRBD1 or TRBD2 may supply D (6 bases each). The DNA end is more similar to TRBJ2-4, so the J call may be wrong. The CDR3 is 15 residues long. CDR1 is SGHVS and CDR2 is FQNEAQ in the germline V gene. This chain's CDR3 is CASSLTGAVMDIQYF. The CDR3 DNA is TGTGCCAGCAGCTTAACGGGGGCTGTTATGGACATTCAGTACTTC.

The rearrangement uses TRBV20-1 and TRBJ1-2; no firm D call. The V gene lost 0 bases and the J gene lost 4 bases, with 6 bases spanning the gap. The CDR3 spans 12 residues. Germline V CDR1 and CDR2: DFQATT, SNEGSKA (reference sequence). This CDR3 reads CSARENLYGYTF. Here the CDR3 DNA reads TGCAGTGCTAGAGAGAACCTCTATGGCTACACCTTC.

The chain carries TRBV18 and TRBJ2-6; D ambiguous. Trimming shortened V by 3 bases and J by 1 base, and 10 bases separated the two germline ends. The CDR3 sequence is 16 residues long. Germline values: CDR1 KGHSH, CDR2 LQKENI. The CDR3 DNA reads TGTGCCAGCTCACCCGTGGCGGTGTCTGGGGCCAACGTCCTGACTTTC. Its translation: CASSPVAVSGANVLTF.

The chain links TRBV20-1 to TRBJ2-3; 13 nucleotides line up with TRBD2. This CDR3 contains 15 residues. Germline trimming cut 6 bases from V and 3 bases from J; bases unmatched to any gene: 6. Germline V gene data show CDR1 as DFQATT and CDR2 as SNEGSKA (reference sequence). DNA of the CDR3: TGCAGTGCGTGGACTAGCGGGGGTGTAACAGATACGCAGTATTTT. Translation: CSAWTSGGVTDTQYF.

The chain carries TRBV7-2 and TRBJ2-1; tentatively, D is TRBD1 or TRBD2 (5 bases each). This CDR3 spans 17 amino acids. The germline V gene has CDR1 SGHTA and CDR2 FQGNSA. V was shortened by 2 bases and J by 7 bases, with 21 bases between the two germline ends. This CDR3 is CASSLLAGTLHRNEQFF. CDR3 DNA: TGTGCCAGCAGCTTACTTGCAGGGACGCTCCACCGGAATGAGCAGTTCTTC.

The chain joins TRBV5-1 to TRBJ1-6; D not certain. In germline, CDR1 is SGHRS, CDR2 YFSETQ. V was pared by 1 base and J by 7 bases, with 6 bases between. CDR3 length: 13 residues. The CDR3 reads CASSLPGNSPLHF. The CDR3 DNA reads TGCGCCAGCAGCTTGCCAGGAAATTCACCCCTCCACTTT.

The V call is TRBV21-1, the J call TRBJ1-6. TRBV21-1 is annotated as a pseudogene. The CDR3 has 15 residues. Written as DNA, the CDR3 is TGTGCCAGCAGCAATTCGGCGGACTATAATTCACCCCTCCACTTT. Protein sequence: CASSNSADYNSPLHF.

This clonotype came up once. The genes are TRBV27 and TRBJ2-1; D gene unclear. In germline, CDR1 is MNHEY, CDR2 SMNVEV (reference sequence). The length of the CDR3 is 17 residues. Trimming took off 0 bases at V and 4 bases at J, with 16 bases between the two ends. DNA of the CDR3: TGTGCCAGCAGTTTATCCTCTTCGATGAAGCTTTACAATGAGCAGTTCTTC. Residues: CASSLSSSMKLYNEQFF.

The chain uses TRBV27 and TRBJ2-7; D is possibly TRBD1 (6 bases). The CDR3 sequence is 19 residues long. The V end lost 7 bases, the J end lost 1 base, and 29 bases lay between the germline ends. CDR1 and CDR2 from the germline V gene are MNHEY and SMNVEV (reference sequence). The CDR3 DNA sequence: TGTGCCAGCACCAAATCTAATATGTACGGGACACCCCATTCCTACGAGCAGTACTTC. Amino acids: CASTKSNMYGTPHSYEQYF.

V usage is TRBV7-8 and J usage is TRBJ1-1; TRBD1 is a possible D gene (5 bases). CDR1 is SGHVS and CDR2 is FQNEAQ in the germline V gene. V was cut by 5 bases and J by 0 bases, with 13 bases left in between. The CDR3 is made up of 15 amino acids. This CDR3 reads CASSPRQTLNTEAFF. In DNA form, the CDR3 reads TGTGCCAGCAGCCCTCGACAGACCCTGAACACTGAAGCTTTCTTT.